This T cell receptor beta chain was profiled in a study of identifying expanded T cells in peripheral blood. Notes on the study in general: Clone count variance between approximately two-week samples rose with total template count. About 1.2 clones differed between technical replicates, versus around 16 and 19 over time.

Germline loops: CDR1 SGHTA, CDR2 FQGTGA. Deletions cut 2 bases from V and 1 base from J, with 5 bases between. The CDR3 runs to 13 residues. No infections or other immune events were documented during collection. As regards this clone: No antigen is known for it.

The repertoire was sequenced with immunoSEQ multiplex PCR; TCRdb's copy has only in-frame clones and lacks some. The table lists 100,000 to 110,000 clones, over 75% of them singletons. Sequenced material: blood. The V and J genes are TRBV7-3 and TRBJ1-1; the D gene is possibly TRBD1 (5 bases). The source of this sequence is a person aged 18 to 75 in good health. CDR3 sequence (DNA): TGTGCCAGCAGCTTACAGGGGAACACTGAAGCTTTCTTT. It yields the protein CASSLQGNTEAFF.